The clone carrying this TCR beta chain was found many times. The data were obtained in a study of T-cell reconstitution after alpha-beta-depleted transplantation in children. Preparation of the TCRbeta library used unique molecular identifiers. TCRdb re-called the PCR reads with MiXCR, one entry per CDR3 protein. The sample records some 490,000 distinct CDR3 sequences, around 13% being singletons. Germline V gives CDR1 ENHRY, CDR2 SYGVKD. This CDR3 has 15 residues. The trim removed 1 base at V and 3 bases at J, leaving 4 bases unmatched. The chain employs TRBV10-3 and TRBJ2-3; 7 bases align to TRBD2. This TCR was recovered from a human donor who donated a stem cell graft to a child with combined immunodeficiency. Sample: PBMCs from the stem cell graft donor, taken from the stem cell graft. As DNA, the CDR3 is TGTGCCATCAGTGAGTGGCTAGCGGCTACAGATACGCAGTATTTT. Residues: CAISEWLAATDTQYF.